The 22 T cell receptor beta chains below come from one sample, sequenced in a study of T-cell reconstitution after alpha-beta-depleted transplantation in children. A TCRbeta library incorporating unique molecular identifiers was prepared. From the PCR reads, TCRdb called clonotypes with MiXCR, one entry per CDR3 protein. The table lists around 600,000 distinct CDR3 sequences, over 9.5% of them singletons. The sample consisted of PBMCs from the stem cell graft donor, taken from the stem cell graft. These TCRs come from a human donor who donated a stem cell graft to a child with acute myeloid leukemia.

There are many counts of this clonotype. The V and J genes are TRBV20-1 and TRBJ1-5; TRBD1 matches at 7 bases. The CDR3 covers 16 residues. The trim removed 0 bases at V and 6 bases at J, leaving 11 bases unmatched. Germline loops: CDR1 DFQATT, CDR2 SNEGSKA (reference sequence). The CDR3 loop is CSARDPAGGMIQPQHF. CDR3 nucleotide sequence: TGCAGTGCTAGAGATCCGGCAGGGGGGATGATTCAGCCCCAGCATTTT.

The sample holds a few counts of this clonotype. V gene TRBV12-3 or TRBV12-4 combines with J gene TRBJ2-7, with no clear D. The V end was cut by 2 bases, the J end by 0 bases, with 14 bases between. The CDR3 extends over 16 amino acids. CDR3 protein: CASSLRRRQSSYEQYF. The CDR3 DNA follows: TGTGCCAGCAGTTTACGACGCCGTCAGAGCTCCTACGAGCAGTACTTC.

This clonotype was counted at least ten times. The gene calls are TRBV11-1 and TRBJ2-5; D remains unclear. Trimming took 5 bases from V and 3 from J, leaving 4 bases between them. The CDR3 has 11 residues. The germline CDR1 and CDR2 sequences are SGHAT and FQDESV (reference sequence). CDR3 protein: CASSTKETQYF. The CDR3 nucleotides read TGTGCCAGCAGCACCAAAGAGACCCAGTACTTC.

This clonotype was counted a few times. The CDR3 is CSGYPTGGPTYEQYF. Written as DNA, the CDR3 is TGCAGTGGATATCCGACAGGGGGACCAACCTACGAGCAGTACTTC. The J gene is TRBJ2-7, the V gene TRBV20-1, with 9 bases fitting TRBD1. The V segment lost 7 bases and the J segment 2 bases; nucleotides outside the gene matches: 12. This CDR3 is 15 amino acids long. Looked up from germline, CDR1 is DFQATT and CDR2 is SNEGSKA (reference sequence).

This clonotype has just a few counts. The genes are TRBV27 and TRBJ2-3, with 8 bases identical to TRBD2. With 3 bases clipped from V and 2 bases from J, the junction kept 4 bases outside the gene matches. The CDR3 loop spans 15 amino acids. Germline CDR1 reads MNHEY; CDR2 reads SMNVEV (reference sequence). The CDR3 DNA follows: TGTGCCAGCAGTTTGAGCGGGGGAGCCACAGATACGCAGTATTTT. Its translation: CASSLSGGATDTQYF.

This clonotype occurred many times. V is TRBV29-1 and J is TRBJ2-1; the D gene could be TRBD1 or TRBD2 (5 bases each). Germline CDR1 reads SQVTM; CDR2 reads ANQGSEA. V was trimmed by 4 bases and J by 8 bases, leaving 21 bases between them. The CDR3 consists of 15 residues. The CDR3 sequence: CSVAHRDRGIDEQFF. The CDR3 nucleotides are TGCAGCGTTGCTCATCGGGACCGAGGGATCGATGAGCAGTTCTTC.

The V gene is TRBV7-2, the J gene TRBJ2-7; D possibly matches TRBD1 or TRBD2 (5 bases each). The CDR3 contains 16 residues. V was trimmed by 3 bases and J by 0 bases, leaving 15 bases between them. From germline, CDR1 is SGHTA and CDR2 FQGNSA. CDR3 loop: CASSLERSRGSYEQYF. CDR3 nucleotides: TGTGCCAGCAGCTTGGAGAGATCGAGGGGCTCCTACGAGCAGTACTTC.

V and J are TRBV30 and TRBJ1-2; TRBD1 might be the D (6 bases). The V gene lost 3 bases and the J gene lost 7 bases, with 9 bases spanning the gap. CDR3 size: 11 residues. Germline V gene lookup returns CDR1 GTSNPN and CDR2 SVGIG (reference sequence). The CDR3 loop reads CAWSEDSGYTF. CDR3 bases: TGTGCCTGGAGCGAGGACAGTGGCTACACCTTC.

This clonotype appeared many times. The CDR3, as DNA: TGCGCCAGCAGCTTGGGGCCAGAGGAGACCCAGTACTTC. This translates into CASSLGPEETQYF. V usage is TRBV5-1 and J usage is TRBJ2-5; no clear D. Germline assignment: CDR1 SGHRS and CDR2 YFSETQ. This CDR3 has 13 amino acids. Trimming took 0 bases from V and 5 from J, leaving 8 bases between them.

This clonotype occurred many times. This rearrangement joins TRBV28 to TRBJ2-5, with 7 nucleotides matching TRBD1. V was clipped by 4 bases and J by 5 bases; unmatched bases: 7. CDR1 is MDHEN and CDR2 is SYDVKM in the germline V gene. The CDR3 runs to 14 residues. The CDR3 DNA sequence: TGTGCCAGCAGTTCCCAGACAGGGTGGGAGACCCAGTACTTC. Translation: CASSSQTGWETQYF. The complete variable domain, with remaining parts taken from reference TRBV28 and TRBJ2-5, reads DVKVTQSSRYLVKRTGEKVFLECVQDMDHENMFWYRQDPGLGLRLIYFSYDVKMKEKGDIPEGYSVSREKKERFSLILESASTNQTSMYLCASSSQTGWETQYFGPGTRLLVL.

In this sample, this clonotype turned up a few times. This chain links TRBV21-1 with TRBJ1-2. TRBV21-1 is a pseudogene. This CDR3 region has 12 residues. DNA of the CDR3: TGTGCCAGCAGCAAAGCGCGGAGGTTATCGACCTTC. This sequence encodes CASSKARRLSTF.

A few counts support this clonotype. V and J are TRBV24-1 and TRBJ2-3; 8 nucleotides match TRBD1. The J segment lost 4 bases and the V segment lost 0 bases, leaving 14 bases of the junction unmatched. The germline CDR1 and CDR2 sequences are KGHDR and SFDVKD. The CDR3 is 19 amino acids. The CDR3 sequence: CATSDLRGQDIERPDTQYF. In nucleotides, the CDR3 is TGTGCCACCAGTGATTTGCGGGGACAGGACATAGAACGACCAGATACGCAGTATTTT.

The chain carries TRBV12-3 or TRBV12-4 and TRBJ2-7; TRBD2 matches 11 bases. After removal of 5 bases from V and 2 bases from J, the junction contained 5 bases not matched to a gene. The CDR3 is 15 residues long. The CDR3 protein is CASSNGLAGAYEQYF. CDR3 DNA: TGTGCCAGCAGTAACGGACTAGCGGGCGCCTACGAGCAGTACTTC.

The chain is built from TRBV2 and TRBJ2-5; 8 bases fit TRBD1. Germline-derived CDR1 and CDR2 are SNHLY and FYNNEI. The CDR3 is 16 amino acids. Trimming cost V 6 bases and J 5 bases; bases outside gene matches: 14. DNA of the CDR3: TGTGCCAGCAGCGAGGGGACAGGCCCTATGACGGAGACCCAGTACTTC. It specifies CASSEGTGPMTETQYF.

This clonotype was observed at least ten times. The J gene is TRBJ2-7, the V gene TRBV27, with D maybe TRBD1 (6 bases). V lost 8 bases to trimming and J lost 1 base, with 15 bases between them. Germline V CDR1 and CDR2: MNHEY, SMNVEV (reference sequence). There are 14 residues in the CDR3. The CDR3 region is CASSHSGTSYEQYF. CDR3 in DNA: TGTGCCAGCTCCCATTCAGGGACATCCTACGAGCAGTACTTC.

This clonotype was picked up a small number of times. The J gene is TRBJ1-5, the V gene TRBV12-3 or TRBV12-4, with D unclear. The ends were cut back, 4 bases at V and 3 bases at J, with 13 bases in the middle. The CDR3 covers 15 residues. The chain's CDR3 is CASSYESGNNQPQHF. The CDR3 DNA follows: TGTGCCAGCAGTTATGAGTCTGGGAACAATCAGCCCCAGCATTTT.

This clonotype has ten or more counts. This chain connects TRBV10-3 to TRBJ2-2; 8 nucleotides match TRBD1. The CDR3 spans 13 residues. The V and J ends lost 6 bases and 6 bases, in that order; junction bases with no gene match: 3. Germline CDR1 ENHRY, CDR2 SYGVKD. CDR3 nucleotides: TGTGCCATCAGCGGACAGGGTGCCGGGGAGCTGTTTTTT. It encodes CAISGQGAGELFF.

Here the CDR3 reads CSVDATGTNTEAFF. As DNA, the CDR3 is TGCAGCGTTGATGCGACAGGGACGAACACTGAAGCTTTCTTT. V gene TRBV29-1 combines with J gene TRBJ1-1; 7 positions match TRBD1. The CDR3 extends over 14 amino acids. Germline CDR1 and CDR2: SQVTM and ANQGSEA. V was clipped by 3 bases and J by 1 base; unmatched bases: 5.

The rearrangement uses TRBV6-5 and TRBJ1-1, with D possibly matching TRBD1 (6 bases). The V end was cut by 2 bases, the J end by 7 bases, with 11 bases between. The CDR3 sequence is 13 residues long. Germline V gives CDR1 MNHEY, CDR2 SVGAGI. CDR3 region: CASSYRGRDEAFF. DNA for the CDR3: TGTGCCAGCAGTTACAGGGGGAGAGATGAAGCTTTCTTT.

The chain couples TRBV7-3 to TRBJ2-3; D perhaps matches TRBD1 (6 bases). The CDR3 has 14 amino acids. Germline CDR1 reads SGHTA; CDR2 reads FQGTGA. Trimming shortened V by 3 bases and J by 3 bases, and 10 bases separated the two germline ends. CDR3: CASSFRGRTDTQYF. CDR3 DNA: TGTGCCAGCAGCTTCAGGGGCCGAACAGATACGCAGTATTTT.

The sample holds many counts of this clonotype. The rearrangement links TRBV28 to TRBJ1-2; 9 bases line up with TRBD1. Germline-derived CDR1 and CDR2 are MDHEN and SYDVKM. After removal of 5 bases from V and 5 bases from J, the junction contained 6 bases not matched to a gene. This CDR3 has 14 residues. Here the CDR3 reads CASSTPGTGYGYTF. In nucleotides, the CDR3 is TGTGCCAGCAGTACCCCCGGGACAGGGTATGGCTACACCTTC.

This clonotype was counted many times. The chain couples TRBV29-1 to TRBJ1-2; D is perhaps TRBD1 (6 bases). V was cut by 3 bases and J by 4 bases, with 9 bases left in between. Germline CDR1 and CDR2: SQVTM and ANQGSEA. This CDR3 has 12 residues. The CDR3 DNA follows: TGCAGCGTTGATGGACAGCTCTATGGCTACACCTTC. This gives the protein CSVDGQLYGYTF.